This T cell receptor beta chain was obtained from a study of blood T cell repertoires in COVID-19. Study-level background: Sources were T cells, B-cell-depleted T cells, or PBMCs; the material itself was cDNA or gDNA.

This clone was seen a few times. As processed by the authors: Nucleated cell number was recorded as an estimate derived from reference gene primer amplification. TCRdb keeps only in-frame clones here, not all; method: immunoSEQ multiplex PCR. That table furnishes V, J and clone size, whereas the DNA furnished D and trimming. The table lists roughly 190,000 clones, 82% of them singletons. The length of the CDR3 is 17 residues. Germline V lookup: CDR1 MDHEN, CDR2 SYDVKM. J lost 0 bases, V lost 5 bases, and 6 bases had no gene match. Sequences were obtained from PBMCs or T cells enriched from blood (not recorded which). J is TRBJ1-6 and V is TRBV28; 8 bases map to TRBD1. This receptor was obtained from a woman aged 60-75 years with acute COVID-19. The CDR3 nucleotides read TGTGCCAGCAGTCCGGACAGGGAGGCCTCCTATAATTCACCCCTCCACTTT. Translating gives CASSPDREASYNSPLHF.